Included here is one TCR beta chain sequence, with context. This CDR3 is also generated by other DNA sequences in the sample. The sample originates from a study of blood T cell repertoires in COVID-19. V dropped 6 bases and J dropped 2 bases, with 7 bases sitting between them. Per the germline V gene, CDR1 is DFQATT and CDR2 is SNEGSKA (reference sequence). This CDR3 is 11 amino acids long. Original analysis: Estimation of nucleated cell counts relied on the amplification of reference gene primers. Sequencing was performed with immunoSEQ multiplex PCR; in TCRdb, only in-frame clones are kept and a portion is missing. V, J and clone size derive from that table, while D and trimming were established from the DNA sequence. Found here are around 140,000 clones, roughly 80% of them singletons; the top ten hold around 4%.

This clonotype originated in a woman aged 55-75 years with acute or convalescent COVID-19. The rearrangement uses TRBV20-1 and TRBJ2-5; D call uncertain. Sample: peripheral blood. In DNA form, the CDR3 reads TGCAGTGCCCGCAGACAAGAGACCCAGTACTTC. The encoded protein is CSARRQETQYF.